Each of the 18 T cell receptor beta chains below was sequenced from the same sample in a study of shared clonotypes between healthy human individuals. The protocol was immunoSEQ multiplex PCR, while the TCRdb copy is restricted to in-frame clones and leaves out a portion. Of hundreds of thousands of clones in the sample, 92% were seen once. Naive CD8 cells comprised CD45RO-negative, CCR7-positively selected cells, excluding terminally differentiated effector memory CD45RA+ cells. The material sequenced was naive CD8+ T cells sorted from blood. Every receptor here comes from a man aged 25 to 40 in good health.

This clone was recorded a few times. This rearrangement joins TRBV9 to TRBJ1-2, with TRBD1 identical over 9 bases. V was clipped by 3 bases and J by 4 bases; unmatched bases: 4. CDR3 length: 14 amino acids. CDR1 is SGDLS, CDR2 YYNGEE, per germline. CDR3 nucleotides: TGTGCCAGCAGCGGACAGGGGGTCGTCTATGGCTACACCTTC. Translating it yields CASSGQGVVYGYTF.

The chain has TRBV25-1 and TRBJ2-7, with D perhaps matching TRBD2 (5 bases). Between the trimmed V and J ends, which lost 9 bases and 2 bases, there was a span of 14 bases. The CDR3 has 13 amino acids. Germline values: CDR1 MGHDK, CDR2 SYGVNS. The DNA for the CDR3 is TGTGCCAGTACCCTTGGGCGGGCCTACGAGCAGTACTTC. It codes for CASTLGRAYEQYF.

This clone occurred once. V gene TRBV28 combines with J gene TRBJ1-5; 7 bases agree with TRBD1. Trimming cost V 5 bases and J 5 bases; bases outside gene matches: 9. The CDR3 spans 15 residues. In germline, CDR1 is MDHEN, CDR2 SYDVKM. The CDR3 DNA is TGTGCCAGCAGTCCCCAGACAGGGCTCTATCAGCCCCAGCATTTT. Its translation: CASSPQTGLYQPQHF.

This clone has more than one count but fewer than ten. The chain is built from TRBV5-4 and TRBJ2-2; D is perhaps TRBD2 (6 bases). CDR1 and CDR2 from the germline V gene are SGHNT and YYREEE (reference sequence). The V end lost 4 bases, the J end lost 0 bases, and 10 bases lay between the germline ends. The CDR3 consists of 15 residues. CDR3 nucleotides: TGTGCCAGCAGCGGCGGGGAAACGAACACCGGGGAGCTGTTTTTT. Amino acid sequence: CASSGGETNTGELFF.

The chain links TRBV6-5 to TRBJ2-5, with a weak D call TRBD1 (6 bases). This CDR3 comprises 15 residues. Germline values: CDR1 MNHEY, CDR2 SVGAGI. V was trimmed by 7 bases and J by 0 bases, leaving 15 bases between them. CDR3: CASKENRAYQETQYF. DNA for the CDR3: TGTGCCAGCAAAGAAAACAGGGCGTACCAAGAGACCCAGTACTTC.

The CDR3 DNA reads as TGTGCCAGCAGTTCGAGGACAGGGATGAACACTGAAGCTTTCTTT. Translating it yields CASSSRTGMNTEAFF. The genes are TRBV6-6 and TRBJ1-1, with 8 positions matching TRBD1. The ends lost 4 bases at V and 0 bases at J; junction bases unmatched: 4. CDR3 length: 15 amino acids. Germline-derived CDR1 and CDR2 are MNHNY and SVGAGI (reference sequence).

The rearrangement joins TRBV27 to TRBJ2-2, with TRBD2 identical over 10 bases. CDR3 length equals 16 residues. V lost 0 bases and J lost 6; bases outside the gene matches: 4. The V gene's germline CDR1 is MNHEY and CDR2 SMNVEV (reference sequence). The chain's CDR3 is CASSLSKAGGPGELFF. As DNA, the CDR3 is TGTGCCAGCAGTTTATCGAAAGCGGGAGGGCCCGGGGAGCTGTTTTTT.

CDR3 amino acids: CASSLIASGSLNEQFF. CDR3 in DNA: TGTGCCAGCAGCCTGATCGCGAGCGGGAGCCTTAATGAGCAGTTCTTC. The chain recombines TRBV11-2 with TRBJ2-1; TRBD2 matches 8 bases. The germline gives CDR1 SGHAT, CDR2 FQNNGV. Losses at the gene ends were 5 bases for V and 7 bases for J; bases not matched to a gene: 13. The CDR3 is 16 residues long. Supplemented by reference TRBV11-2 and TRBJ2-1, the full variable domain reads EAGVAQSPRYKIIEKRQSVAFWCNPISGHATLYWYQQILGQGPKLLIQFQNNGVVDDSQLPKDRFSAERLKGVDSTLKIQPAKLEDSAVYLCASSLIASGSLNEQFFGPGTRLTVL.

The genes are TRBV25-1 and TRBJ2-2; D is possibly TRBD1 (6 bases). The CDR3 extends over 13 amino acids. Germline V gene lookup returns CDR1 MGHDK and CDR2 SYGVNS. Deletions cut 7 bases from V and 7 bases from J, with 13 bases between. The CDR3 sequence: CASMDIGGGELFF. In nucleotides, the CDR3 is TGTGCCAGCATGGATATAGGGGGCGGGGAGCTGTTTTTT.

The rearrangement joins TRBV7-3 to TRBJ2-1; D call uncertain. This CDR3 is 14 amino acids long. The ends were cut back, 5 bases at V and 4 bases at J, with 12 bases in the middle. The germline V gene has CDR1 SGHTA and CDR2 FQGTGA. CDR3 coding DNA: TGTGCCAGCAGCCTAATGGGTGGATACAATGAGCAGTTCTTC. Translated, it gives CASSLMGGYNEQFF.

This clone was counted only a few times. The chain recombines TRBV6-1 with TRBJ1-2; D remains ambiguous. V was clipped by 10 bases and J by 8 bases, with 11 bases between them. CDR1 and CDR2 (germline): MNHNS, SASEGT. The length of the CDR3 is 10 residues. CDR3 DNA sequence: TGTGCCACCCAGATTGGGGGCTACACCTTC. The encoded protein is CATQIGGYTF.

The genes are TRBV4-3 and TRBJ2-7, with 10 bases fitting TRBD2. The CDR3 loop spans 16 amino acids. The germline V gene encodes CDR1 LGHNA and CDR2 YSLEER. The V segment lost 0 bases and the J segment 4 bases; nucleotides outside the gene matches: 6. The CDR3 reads CASSQDSGRTSYEQYF. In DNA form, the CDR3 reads TGCGCCAGCAGCCAAGATAGCGGGAGGACCTCTTACGAGCAGTACTTC.

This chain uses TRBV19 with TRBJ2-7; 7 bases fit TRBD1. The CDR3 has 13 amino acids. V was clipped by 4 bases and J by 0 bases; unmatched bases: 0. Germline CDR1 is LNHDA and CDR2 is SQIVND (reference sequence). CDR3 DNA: TGTGCCAGTAGTAACAGGGGCTCCTACGAGCAGTACTTC. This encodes CASSNRGSYEQYF. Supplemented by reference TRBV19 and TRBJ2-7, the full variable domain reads DGGITQSPKYLFRKEGQNVTLSCEQNLNHDAMYWYRQDPGQGLRLIYYSQIVNDFQKGDIAEGYSVSREKKESFPLTVTSAQKNPTAFYLCASSNRGSYEQYFGPGTRLTVT.

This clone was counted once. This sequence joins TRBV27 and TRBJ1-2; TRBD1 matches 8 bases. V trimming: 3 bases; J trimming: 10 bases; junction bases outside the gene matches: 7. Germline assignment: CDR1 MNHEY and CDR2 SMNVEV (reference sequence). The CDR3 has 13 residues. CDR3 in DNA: TGTGCCAGCAGTTTTAAACAGGGGGGGGACTACACCTTC. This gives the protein CASSFKQGGDYTF.

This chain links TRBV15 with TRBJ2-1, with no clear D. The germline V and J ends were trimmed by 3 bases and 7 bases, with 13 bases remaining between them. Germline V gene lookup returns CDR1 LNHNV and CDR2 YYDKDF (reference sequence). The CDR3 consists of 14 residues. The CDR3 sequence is CATSSREERNEQFF. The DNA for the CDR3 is TGTGCCACCAGCAGTAGGGAAGAAAGGAATGAGCAGTTCTTC.

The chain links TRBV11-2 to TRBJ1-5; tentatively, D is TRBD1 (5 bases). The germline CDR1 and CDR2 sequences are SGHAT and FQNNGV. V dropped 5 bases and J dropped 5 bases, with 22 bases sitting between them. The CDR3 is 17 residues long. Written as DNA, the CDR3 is TGTGCCAGCAGCCCATCGCGAGGCGTCCCCAGGGATCAGCCCCAGCATTTT. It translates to CASSPSRGVPRDQPQHF.

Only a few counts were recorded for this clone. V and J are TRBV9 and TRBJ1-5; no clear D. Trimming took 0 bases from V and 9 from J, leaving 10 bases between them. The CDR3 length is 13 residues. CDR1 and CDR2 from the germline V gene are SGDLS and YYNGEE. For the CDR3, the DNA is TGTGCCAGCAGCGTAGGGCCATCTCGGCCCCAGCATTTT. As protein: CASSVGPSRPQHF.

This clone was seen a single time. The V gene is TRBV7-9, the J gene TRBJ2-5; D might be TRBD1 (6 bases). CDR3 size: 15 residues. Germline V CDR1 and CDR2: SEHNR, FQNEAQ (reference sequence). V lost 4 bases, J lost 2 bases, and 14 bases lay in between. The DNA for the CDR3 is TGTGCCAGCAGCTCGACAGGCTGGGGGCAAGAGACCCAGTACTTC. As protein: CASSSTGWGQETQYF.